This TCR beta chain is drawn from a study of Graves' ophthalmopathy and Graves' hyperthyroidism. The study's findings and limits: Thyroid clonotypes that were expanded above 0.001 frequency mostly also appeared in blood.

Amplified material comprised TCR beta CDR3 regions derived from RNA transcripts. The first round was an RT-PCR with HTBI primers, and the second round was a multiplex PCR. Each CDR3 protein gets one entry after TCRdb re-called the multiplex PCR reads with MiXCR. The sample lists approximately 210,000 distinct CDR3 sequences, approximately 28% seen once, with around 10% in the top ten. This CDR3 is 15 amino acids long. V lost 3 bases and J lost 0, with 12 bases in between. Germline V gene lookup returns CDR1 LNHDA and CDR2 SQIVND (reference sequence). This clonotype was counted ten times or more. Antigen: not known.

Specimen: peripheral blood. This receptor was obtained from a man over 45 with Graves' ophthalmopathy. The genes are TRBV19 and TRBJ2-7; D is perhaps TRBD1 (6 bases). The CDR3 nucleotides are TGTGCCAGTAGTATGCGACAGGAGAGCTCCTACGAGCAGTACTTC. Translated: CASSMRQESSYEQYF.